This section outlines one T cell receptor (beta chain) sequence together with its context. TCRdb re-called the 5' RACE reads through MiXCR, storing one row per CDR3 protein. The table has 550,000 to 700,000 distinct CDR3 sequences, 15% to 20% seen once. Germline lookup yields CDR1 KGHSH and CDR2 LQKENI. This CDR3 comprises 14 residues. Trimming removed 3 bases from V and 6 bases from J; junction bases left unmatched: 5. The data are from a study of T-cell memory formation after mild COVID-19. What was sequenced was PBMCs or a T cell subset sorted from them (not recorded which). This sequence joins TRBV18 and TRBJ2-7; 10 positions match TRBD1. This receptor was taken from an adult woman who had mild COVID-19 (a few samples of this study predate the infection). Cell type and time point are not known. DNA for the CDR3: TGTGCCAGCTCACCCCTGGGGACAGGGGTCGAGCAGTACTTC. Protein: CASSPLGTGVEQYF.